A single sample gave rise to the 2 T cell receptor beta chains below, sequenced in a study of cytomegalovirus exposure and HLA in healthy donors (TCRdb year 2017). Libraries were built with the immunoSEQ multiplex PCR assay. For the multiplex PCR, a mixture combining 60 forward primers for TCR Vbeta segments and 13 reverse primers for TCR Jbeta segments was used. The table comes from immuneACCESS by way of TCRdb, which keeps in-frame sequences with V and J called. Part of the clones is missing from these tables; in studies checked, under half for an unresolved V gene and the rest for unknown reasons. This sample has fewer than 200,000 clones in its table, and 76% of those were observed once. The biggest ten clones account for 0.6% to 0.95% of the sample. Sequenced: PBMCs. These receptors were collected from a female donor in good health and CMV-seronegative.

This clone came up once. The V and J genes are TRBV28 and TRBJ1-4; 7 bases fit TRBD1. The CDR3 sequence is 15 residues long. Looked up from germline, CDR1 is MDHEN and CDR2 is SYDVKM. J lost 0 bases, V lost 4 bases, and 2 bases had no gene match. This CDR3 is CASSSGTATNEKLFF. CDR3 DNA: TGTGCCAGCAGTTCTGGGACAGCAACTAATGAAAAACTGTTTTTT.

The rearrangement links TRBV28 to TRBJ2-2; the D gene is possibly TRBD2 (6 bases). The germline V gene has CDR1 MDHEN and CDR2 SYDVKM. Trimming took off 8 bases at V and 7 bases at J, with 20 bases between the two ends. This CDR3 spans 15 amino acids. The DNA for the CDR3 is TGTGCCAGCCTCATCGGAGGGGCGTATCACGGGGAGCTGTTTTTT. This sequence encodes CASLIGGAYHGELFF.